These 17 T cell receptor beta chains were sequenced from one sample in a study of T-cell reconstitution after alpha-beta-depleted transplantation in children. Unique molecular identifiers were used to barcode this TCRbeta library. MiXCR was run by TCRdb on the PCR reads, yielding one entry per CDR3 protein. The data show some 840,000 distinct CDR3 sequences, roughly 16% seen once. The sample consisted of PBMCs, mostly from graft donor cells, taken 360 days after TCRalphabeta/CD19-depleted stem cell transplant. The origin of the receptors is a male patient younger than 18 who had a stem cell transplant for acute lymphoblastic leukemia, so the T cells may come from the graft donor.

The table lists this clonotype with many counts. The chain uses TRBV12-3 or TRBV12-4 and TRBJ2-3; 8 bases map to TRBD2. The trim removed 4 bases at V and 6 bases at J, leaving 6 bases unmatched. The CDR3 runs to 14 residues. For the CDR3, the DNA is TGTGCCAGCAGTTCTAGCGGGCGGGGGGATACGCAGTATTTT. Translated, it gives CASSSSGRGDTQYF.

This clonotype was found many times. The chain is built from TRBV15 and TRBJ2-5; D remains unclear. This CDR3 is 16 amino acids long. The ends were cut back, 0 bases at V and 2 bases at J, with 13 bases in the middle. Germline assignment: CDR1 LNHNV and CDR2 YYDKDF (reference sequence). The CDR3 sequence is CATSRDFFARQETQYF. The CDR3 nucleotides read TGTGCCACCAGCAGAGATTTCTTCGCTAGACAAGAGACCCAGTACTTC.

This clonotype has more than one count but fewer than ten. The chain has TRBV10-3 and TRBJ2-7; 14 bases agree with TRBD2. The junction had 5 bases not matched to a gene; V was cut back by 4 bases and J by 6 bases. CDR1 is ENHRY and CDR2 is SYGVKD in the germline V gene. CDR3 length equals 15 residues. The CDR3: CAISAGLAGVSEQYF. CDR3 coding DNA: TGTGCCATCAGTGCGGGACTAGCGGGAGTTAGCGAGCAGTACTTC.

The chain employs TRBV20-1 and TRBJ2-2; weak D call: TRBD2 (5 bases). This CDR3 contains 15 residues. Per germline, CDR1 DFQATT and CDR2 SNEGSKA (reference sequence). The CDR3 DNA sequence: TGCTGTACCCAACGAGCGGTTCCGAACACCGGGGAGCTGTTTTTT. Translated: CCTQRAVPNTGELFF.

This chain links TRBV30 with TRBJ2-4, with 10 positions matching TRBD2. Germline V lookup: CDR1 GTSNPN, CDR2 SVGIG (reference sequence). The CDR3 has 17 amino acids. V was pared by 4 bases and J by 0 bases, with 9 bases of the junction left unmatched. CDR3 DNA sequence: TGTGCCTGGAATGAACGAGGACTAGCGGTAGCCAAAAACATTCAGTACTTC. Encoded protein: CAWNERGLAVAKNIQYF.

This rearrangement joins TRBV5-1 to TRBJ2-7; 8 positions match TRBD2. The J segment lost 5 bases and the V segment lost 3 bases, leaving 13 bases of the junction unmatched. The CDR3 sequence is 16 residues long. Germline CDR1 reads SGHRS; CDR2 reads YFSETQ. CDR3 amino acids: CASSSGSGSTRNEQYF. The CDR3 DNA sequence: TGCGCCAGCAGCTCGGGAAGCGGGAGTACGAGAAACGAGCAGTACTTC.

This CDR3 reads CASSLDWGRWYF. DNA of the CDR3: TGTGCCAGCAGCTTAGACTGGGGGCGGTGGTATTTT. The chain joins TRBV11-2 to TRBJ2-3, with D possibly matching TRBD1 (6 bases). The V end lost 0 bases, the J end lost 14 bases, and 12 bases lay between the germline ends. Per the germline V gene, CDR1 is SGHAT and CDR2 is FQNNGV. CDR3 length: 12 residues.

This clonotype appeared a few times. V usage is TRBV29-1 and J usage is TRBJ1-1, with 8 bases fitting TRBD1. This CDR3 region has 11 residues. Germline-derived CDR1 and CDR2 are SQVTM and ANQGSEA. V lost 3 bases, J lost 8 bases, and 2 bases stayed unmatched. The chain's CDR3 is CSVDRGREAFF. In nucleotides, the CDR3 is TGCAGCGTTGACAGGGGGCGCGAAGCTTTCTTT.

The V and J genes are TRBV9 and TRBJ2-7; 8 bases align to TRBD1. V trimming: 4 bases; J trimming: 7 bases; junction bases outside the gene matches: 7. Germline values: CDR1 SGDLS, CDR2 YYNGEE. The CDR3 has 13 residues. The CDR3 protein is CASSIRGLGEQYF. CDR3 coding DNA: TGTGCCAGCAGCATCAGGGGGCTGGGGGAGCAGTACTTC.

This clonotype was counted a few times. The genes are TRBV4-1 and TRBJ2-1; perhaps TRBD1 as D (5 bases). The CDR3 has 14 residues. V was clipped by 1 base and J by 5 bases, with 9 bases between them. Germline values: CDR1 MGHRA, CDR2 YSYEKL. The CDR3 is CASSQGAGNNEQFF. The CDR3 DNA reads as TGCGCCAGCAGCCAAGGCGCAGGGAACAATGAGCAGTTCTTC.

The CDR3 loop reads CAITKGGYNEQFF. CDR3 in DNA: TGTGCCATCACCAAGGGTGGCTACAATGAGCAGTTCTTC. This rearrangement joins TRBV10-3 to TRBJ2-1; D ambiguous. V was pared by 7 bases and J by 3 bases, with 10 bases between. The CDR3 extends over 13 amino acids. Germline CDR1 is ENHRY and CDR2 is SYGVKD.

The sample holds many counts of this clonotype. The chain recombines TRBV5-1 with TRBJ2-5, with 12 positions matching TRBD2. Trimming cost V 4 bases and J 5 bases; bases outside gene matches: 3. Germline V CDR1 and CDR2: SGHRS, YFSETQ. The CDR3 contains 14 residues. The CDR3 loop reads CASSGLAGQETQYF. DNA for the CDR3: TGCGCCAGCAGCGGACTAGCGGGACAGGAGACCCAGTACTTC.

Only a few counts were recorded for this clonotype. The J gene is TRBJ2-1, the V gene TRBV7-9, with 12 bases that match TRBD2. This CDR3 comprises 16 residues. Trimming cost V 4 bases and J 6 bases; bases outside gene matches: 7. Germline assignment: CDR1 SEHNR and CDR2 FQNEAQ (reference sequence). The CDR3 coding sequence is TGTGCCAGCAGCTCTTATCGACTAGCGGGGGCCAATGAGCAGTTCTTC. Encoded protein: CASSSYRLAGANEQFF.

The chain has TRBV7-2 and TRBJ2-5, with TRBD1 identical over 9 bases. The junction had 8 bases not matched to a gene; V was cut back by 5 bases and J by 7 bases. Germline CDR1 is SGHTA and CDR2 is FQGNSA. The CDR3 loop spans 14 amino acids. Here the CDR3 reads CASSGGTGFGTQYF. CDR3 nucleotides: TGTGCCAGCAGCGGGGGGACAGGGTTCGGGACCCAGTACTTC.

This clonotype appeared many times. The CDR3 DNA reads TGCGCCAGCAGCCAAGGTGGGCGGGCTGACAATGAGCAGTTCTTC. Its translation: CASSQGGRADNEQFF. V usage is TRBV4-1 and J usage is TRBJ2-1; the D gene is possibly TRBD2 (5 bases). V lost 1 base and J lost 5, with 12 bases in between. Germline CDR1 is MGHRA and CDR2 is YSYEKL. This CDR3 spans 15 amino acids.

A few counts support this clonotype. The chain has TRBV7-8 and TRBJ2-7; a weak D match, TRBD2 (5 bases). The CDR3 runs 15 residues. The V end lost 2 bases, the J end lost 2 bases, and 13 bases lay between the germline ends. In germline, CDR1 is SGHVS, CDR2 FQNEAQ. CDR3 protein: CASSLPTETTYEQYF. The DNA for the CDR3 is TGTGCCAGCAGCTTACCTACAGAGACTACCTACGAGCAGTACTTC.

The rearrangement joins TRBV5-1 to TRBJ1-1, with 9 bases matching TRBD1. This CDR3 is built from 12 residues. Germline V gives CDR1 SGHRS, CDR2 YFSETQ. V was clipped by 3 bases and J by 8 bases; unmatched bases: 2. CDR3 sequence reads: CASSSDRGEAFF. Written as DNA, the CDR3 is TGCGCCAGCAGCTCGGACAGGGGAGAAGCTTTCTTT. The whole variable domain, remainder taken from reference TRBV5-1 and TRBJ1-1, is KAGVTQTPRYLIKTRGQQVTLSCSPISGHRSVSWYQQTPGQGLQFLFEYFSETQRNKGNFPGRFSGRQFSNSRSEMNVSTLELGDSALYLCASSSDRGEAFFGQGTRLTVV.